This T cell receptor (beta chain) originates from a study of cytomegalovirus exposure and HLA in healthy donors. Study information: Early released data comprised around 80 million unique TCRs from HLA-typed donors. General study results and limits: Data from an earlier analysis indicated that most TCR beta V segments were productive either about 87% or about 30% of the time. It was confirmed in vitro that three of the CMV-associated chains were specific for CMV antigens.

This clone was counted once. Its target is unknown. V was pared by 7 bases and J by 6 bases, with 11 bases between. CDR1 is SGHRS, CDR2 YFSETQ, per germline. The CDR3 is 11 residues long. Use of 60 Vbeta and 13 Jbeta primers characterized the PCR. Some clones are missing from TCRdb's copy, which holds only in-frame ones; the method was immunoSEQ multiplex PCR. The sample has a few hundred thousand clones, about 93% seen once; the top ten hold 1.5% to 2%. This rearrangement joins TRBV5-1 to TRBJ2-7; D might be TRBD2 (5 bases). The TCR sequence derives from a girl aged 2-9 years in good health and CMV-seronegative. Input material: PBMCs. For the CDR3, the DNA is TGCGCCAGCCGACGAGGGTCCGAGCAGTACTTC. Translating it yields CASRRGSEQYF.